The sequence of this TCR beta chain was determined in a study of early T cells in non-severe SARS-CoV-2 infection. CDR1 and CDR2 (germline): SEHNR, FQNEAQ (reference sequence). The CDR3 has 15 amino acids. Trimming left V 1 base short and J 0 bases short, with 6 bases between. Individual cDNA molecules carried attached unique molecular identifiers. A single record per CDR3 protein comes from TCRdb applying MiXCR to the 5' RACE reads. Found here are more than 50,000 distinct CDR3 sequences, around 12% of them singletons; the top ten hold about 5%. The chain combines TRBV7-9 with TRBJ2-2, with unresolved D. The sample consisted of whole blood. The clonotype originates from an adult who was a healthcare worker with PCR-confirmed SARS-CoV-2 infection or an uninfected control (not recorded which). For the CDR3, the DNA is TGTGCCAGCAGCTTAGGGGTCTCGAACACCGGGGAGCTGTTTTTT. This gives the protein CASSLGVSNTGELFF.